Listed here is a single T cell receptor (beta chain). The data originate from a study of blood T cell repertoires in COVID-19. About the research overall: Sources were T cells, B-cell-depleted T cells, or PBMCs; the material itself was cDNA or gDNA.

As originally analysed: The assay estimated nucleated cells by amplifying reference gene primers. Sequenced by immunoSEQ multiplex PCR; TCRdb stores in-frame clones only, minus some. V, J and clone size derive from that table, while D and trimming were established from the DNA sequence. Of 200,000 to 250,000 clones in the sample, roughly nine tenths were seen once. The germline V gene encodes CDR1 SGDLS and CDR2 YYNGEE. V shed 5 bases and J shed 4 bases, with 14 bases lying between them. The CDR3 sequence is 14 residues long. The V gene is TRBV9, the J gene TRBJ2-3; D may be TRBD2 (6 bases). Sequencing was performed on peripheral blood. The clonotype comes from a woman aged 18-30 years who had recovered from COVID-19. Here the CDR3 reads CASSPRLEPDTQYF. In DNA form, the CDR3 reads TGTGCCAGCAGTCCTAGACTAGAACCAGATACGCAGTATTTT.